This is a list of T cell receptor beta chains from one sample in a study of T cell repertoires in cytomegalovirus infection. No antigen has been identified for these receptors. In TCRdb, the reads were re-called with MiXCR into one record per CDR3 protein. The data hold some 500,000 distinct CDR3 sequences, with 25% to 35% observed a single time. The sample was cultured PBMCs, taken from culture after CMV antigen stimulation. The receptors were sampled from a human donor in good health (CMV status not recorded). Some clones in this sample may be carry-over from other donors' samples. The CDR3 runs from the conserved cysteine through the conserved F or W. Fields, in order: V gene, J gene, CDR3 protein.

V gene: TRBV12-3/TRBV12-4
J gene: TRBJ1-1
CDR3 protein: CASIPTGVSTEAFF

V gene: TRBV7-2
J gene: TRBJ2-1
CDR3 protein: CASSLLGAGGPPYNEQFF

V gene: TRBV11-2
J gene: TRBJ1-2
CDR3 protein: CASSFGMGALNGYTF

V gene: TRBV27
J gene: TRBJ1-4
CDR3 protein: CASSFGQGREKLFF

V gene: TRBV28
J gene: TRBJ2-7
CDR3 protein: CASSRPGLAGGRGEQYF

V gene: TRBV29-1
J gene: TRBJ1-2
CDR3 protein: CSVGNRQGNGYTF

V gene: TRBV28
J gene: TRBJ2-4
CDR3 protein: CASSLWALRGRDKNIQYF

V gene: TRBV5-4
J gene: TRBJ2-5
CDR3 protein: CASSLSGDETQYF

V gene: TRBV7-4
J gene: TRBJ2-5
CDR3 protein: CASSFWLGGVGETQYF

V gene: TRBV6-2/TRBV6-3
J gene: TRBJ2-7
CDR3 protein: CASSPNLGLAGAYEQYF

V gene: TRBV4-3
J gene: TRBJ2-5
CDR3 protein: CASSQDVSGGSYSETQYF

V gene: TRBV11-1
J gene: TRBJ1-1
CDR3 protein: CASSSYRDSEAFF

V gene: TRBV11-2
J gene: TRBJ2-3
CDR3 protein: CASSFEGGKADTQYF

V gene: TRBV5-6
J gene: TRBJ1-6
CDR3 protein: CASSLGLNSGSPLHF

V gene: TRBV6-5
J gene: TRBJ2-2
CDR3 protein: CASSYGLAEANTGELFF

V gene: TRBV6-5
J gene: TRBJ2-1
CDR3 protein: CASTGTSGGNEQFF

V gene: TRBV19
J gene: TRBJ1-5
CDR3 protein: CASVTTGGIQPQHF

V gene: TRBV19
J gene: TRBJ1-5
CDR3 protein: CASSRRTNQPQHF

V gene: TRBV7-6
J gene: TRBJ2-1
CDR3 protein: CASSDGGTQEDNEQFF

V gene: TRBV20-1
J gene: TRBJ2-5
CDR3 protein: CSARKGVETQYF

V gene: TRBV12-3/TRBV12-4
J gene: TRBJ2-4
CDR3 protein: CASSLGRVTEAKNIQYF

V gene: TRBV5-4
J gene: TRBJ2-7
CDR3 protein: CASSAGTGGWYEQYF

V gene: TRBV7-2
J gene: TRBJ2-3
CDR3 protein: CASSLAGSGGPADTQYF

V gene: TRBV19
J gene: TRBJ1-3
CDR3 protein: CATVWGSSGNTIYF

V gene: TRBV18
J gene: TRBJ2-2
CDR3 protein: CASSPLDSTGELFF

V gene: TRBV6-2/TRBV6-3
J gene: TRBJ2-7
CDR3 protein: CASSYFTSGRLNEQYF

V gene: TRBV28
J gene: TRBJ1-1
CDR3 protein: CASSLFFPDRGGGAEAFF

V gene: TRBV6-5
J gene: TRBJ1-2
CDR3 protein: CASSYSIEPKTRTGYTF

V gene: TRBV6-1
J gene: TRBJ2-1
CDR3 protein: CAIQTNSGRASNEQFF

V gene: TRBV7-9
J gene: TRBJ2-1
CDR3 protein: CASSPMTSGPDFSYNEQFF

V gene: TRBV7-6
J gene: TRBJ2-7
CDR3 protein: CASSSQSVRGQYF